These 15 T cell receptor beta chains share one sample of origin, sequenced in a study of shared clonotypes between healthy human individuals. Sequenced by immunoSEQ multiplex PCR; TCRdb stores in-frame clones only, minus some. This table has a few hundred thousand clones, roughly 97% appearing once. What was sequenced was naive CD4+ T cells sorted from blood. Subset described: CD45RA+ positively selected. The source is a woman aged 25-40 years in good health.

The chain uses TRBV28 and TRBJ2-2, with 14 bases that match TRBD2. Germline V CDR1 and CDR2: MDHEN, SYDVKM. With V trimmed by 7 bases and J by 4 bases, 5 bases remained unmatched. This CDR3 contains 16 residues. The DNA of the CDR3 is TGTGCCAGCATTACCGGGACTAGCGGGGGCACCGGGGAGCTGTTTTTT. Protein: CASITGTSGGTGELFF.

The V gene is TRBV30, the J gene TRBJ2-3; the D is unclear. Trimming pared 1 base from V and 2 bases from J, leaving 4 bases between. From germline, CDR1 is GTSNPN and CDR2 SVGIG (reference sequence). The CDR3 consists of 12 residues. The CDR3 loop is CAWSGTTDTQYF. The CDR3 DNA is TGTGCCTGGAGTGGTACCACAGATACGCAGTATTTT.

For this clone: Other nucleotide sequences in the sample specify the same CDR3. The V call is TRBV5-4, the J call TRBJ2-7, with 7 bases aligning to TRBD1. Germline V gene lookup returns CDR1 SGHNT and CDR2 YYREEE (reference sequence). The CDR3 is made up of 16 amino acids. Trimming cost V 0 bases and J 0 bases; bases outside gene matches: 6. Written as DNA, the CDR3 is TGTGCCAGCAGCTTGGGAGGGGGCCGGAGCTCCTACGAGCAGTACTTC. It codes for CASSLGGGRSSYEQYF. Combining the CDR3 with reference TRBV5-4 and TRBJ2-7 gives the whole variable domain ETGVTQSPTHLIKTRGQQVTLRCSSQSGHNTVSWYQQALGQGPQFIFQYYREEENGRGNFPPRFSGLQFPNYSSELNVNALELDDSALYLCASSLGGGRSSYEQYFGPGTRLTVT.

This clone has just one count. The V gene is TRBV5-1, the J gene TRBJ2-1; no reliable D call. This CDR3 has 16 amino acids. In germline, CDR1 is SGHRS, CDR2 YFSETQ. The V gene lost 3 bases and the J gene lost 0 bases, with 13 bases spanning the gap. CDR3 sequence (DNA): TGCGCCAGCAGCTCCAAAGGACCCAGCTCCTACAATGAGCAGTTCTTC. It is translated as CASSSKGPSSYNEQFF.

This chain connects TRBV29-1 to TRBJ2-3; TRBD2 matches 7 bases. In germline, CDR1 is SQVTM, CDR2 ANQGSEA. J was trimmed by 1 base and V by 7 bases; bases with no gene match: 8. The CDR3 loop spans 14 amino acids. DNA for the CDR3: TGCAGCGCCCCGCGGGAGCAGGGCACAGATACGCAGTATTTT. Translating gives CSAPREQGTDTQYF.

The chain has TRBV5-1 and TRBJ1-5; D remains unclear. The germline CDR1 and CDR2 sequences are SGHRS and YFSETQ. Trimming pared 2 bases from V and 3 bases from J, leaving 6 bases between. The CDR3 covers 13 residues. CDR3 in DNA: TGCGCCAGCAGCTTAACGACCAATCAGCCCCAGCATTTT. This encodes CASSLTTNQPQHF.

V and J are TRBV29-1 and TRBJ2-1, with 9 bases matching TRBD1. The germline gives CDR1 SQVTM, CDR2 ANQGSEA. The V and J ends lost 6 bases and 4 bases, in that order; junction bases with no gene match: 1. The CDR3 length is 12 residues. The CDR3 reads CSVGTGYNEQFF. The CDR3 nucleotides are TGCAGCGTCGGGACAGGGTACAATGAGCAGTTCTTC.

This clone was counted between two and nine times. J is TRBJ1-1 and V is TRBV7-2, with D possibly TRBD1 on 5 matching bases. Trimming pared 0 bases from V and 1 base from J, leaving 9 bases between. Germline CDR1 reads SGHTA; CDR2 reads FQGNSA. The CDR3 is 15 amino acids. The DNA for the CDR3 is TGTGCCAGCAGCTTAGCTCCCGGGGGGAACACTGAAGCTTTCTTT. Protein sequence: CASSLAPGGNTEAFF.

The chain recombines TRBV18 with TRBJ1-5; no reliable D call. The germline V and J ends were trimmed by 3 bases and 0 bases, with 12 bases remaining between them. Looked up from germline, CDR1 is KGHSH and CDR2 is LQKENI. This CDR3 has 16 residues. CDR3 residues: CASSPEEAGSNQPQHF. The CDR3 region has the DNA TGTGCCAGCTCACCCGAAGAGGCGGGTAGCAATCAGCCCCAGCATTTT.

The chain employs TRBV9 and TRBJ2-3, with 13 nucleotides matching TRBD2. The CDR3 contains 16 residues. Germline assignment: CDR1 SGDLS and CDR2 YYNGEE. J lost 5 bases, V lost 4 bases, and 7 bases had no gene match. CDR3 protein: CASSLGLAGDIDTQYF. The CDR3 DNA reads TGTGCCAGCAGCCTAGGACTAGCGGGAGACATAGATACGCAGTATTTT.

The chain uses TRBV5-5 and TRBJ2-7; D is undetermined. The CDR3 has 13 residues. CDR1 is SGHKS, CDR2 YYEKEE, per germline (reference sequence). V was shortened by 3 bases and J by 4 bases, with 11 bases between the two germline ends. DNA of the CDR3: TGTGCCAGCAGCTCCCCCCCCGTGTACGAGCAGTACTTC. This codes for CASSSPPVYEQYF. The variable domain in full, completed from reference TRBV5-5 and TRBJ2-7, reads DAGVTQSPTHLIKTRGQQVTLRCSPISGHKSVSWYQQVLGQGPQFIFQYYEKEERGRGNFPDRFSARQFPNYSSELNVNALLLGDSALYLCASSSPPVYEQYFGPGTRLTVT.

The chain has TRBV6-6 and TRBJ1-2, with a possible D match to TRBD1 (6 bases). Trimming removed 6 bases at V and 0 bases at J, with 8 bases between. Germline CDR1 MNHNY, CDR2 SVGAGI (reference sequence). CDR3 length equals 13 residues. CDR3 sequence (DNA): TGTGCCAGCAGCAGGGGTTCTAACTATGGCTACACCTTC. Translation gives CASSRGSNYGYTF.

As concerns this clone: The same CDR3 is also encoded by other DNA sequences in this sample. V gene TRBV19 combines with J gene TRBJ2-3, with D possibly called TRBD1 or TRBD2 (5 bases each). Germline V gives CDR1 LNHDA, CDR2 SQIVND (reference sequence). The CDR3 consists of 13 residues. The V and J ends lost 2 bases and 6 bases respectively, with 9 bases between them. The CDR3 spells CASSIQGADTQYF. The CDR3 DNA is TGTGCCAGTAGTATACAGGGAGCGGATACGCAGTATTTT.

This sequence joins TRBV11-3 and TRBJ2-1; D is unclear. Trimming left V 3 bases short and J 8 bases short, with 17 bases between. Looked up from germline, CDR1 is SGHNT and CDR2 is YENEEA. CDR3 length: 15 residues. The DNA for the CDR3 is TGTGCCAGCAGCTTCGGACCCCCCCCATCGGATGAGCAGTTCTTC. Its protein product is CASSFGPPPSDEQFF.

J is TRBJ1-2 and V is TRBV2, with 8 bases aligning to TRBD1. J gave up 3 bases and V 10 bases, and 4 bases lay outside the gene matches. The CDR3 consists of 12 residues. From germline, CDR1 is SNHLY and CDR2 FYNNEI. The CDR3 nucleotides are TGTGCCACCGGGACAGGCGACTATGGCTACACCTTC. Translation gives CATGTGDYGYTF. Looking up the rest from reference TRBV2 and TRBJ1-2 gives the full variable domain: EPEVTQTPSHQVTQMGQEVILRCVPISNHLYFYWYRQILGQKVEFLVSFYNNEISEKSEIFDDQFSVERPDGSNFTLKIRSTKLEDSAMYFCATGTGDYGYTFGSGTRLTVV.